The 13 T cell receptor beta chains below come from one sample, sequenced in a study of T cell repertoires in cytomegalovirus infection. TCRdb called the reads again in MiXCR, with one record for every CDR3 protein. The data hold around 34,000 distinct CDR3 sequences, with about 48% observed a single time. For these TCRs, the target antigens are not known. Sample: CD8+ T cells from cultured PBMCs, taken from culture after CMV antigen stimulation. The receptors derive from a human donor in good health (CMV status not recorded). Some clones in this sample may be carry-over from other donors' samples.

This chain joins TRBV10-3 and TRBJ2-5, with no clear D. This CDR3 comprises 13 residues. With 2 bases removed from V and 6 bases from J, the gap between germline ends came to 10 bases. Germline V CDR1 and CDR2: ENHRY, SYGVKD. In nucleotides, the CDR3 is TGTGCCATCAGTGAGATGAAGTTACAGACCCAGTACTTC. The encoded protein is CAISEMKLQTQYF.

This clonotype was counted only a few times. This chain links TRBV9 with TRBJ2-3, with 8 bases fitting TRBD2. V was pared by 3 bases and J by 3 bases, with 9 bases of the junction left unmatched. The CDR3 contains 16 residues. Germline V gene sequence: CDR1 SGDLS, CDR2 YYNGEE. The CDR3 here is CASSASWSGRTDTQYF. Written as DNA, the CDR3 is TGTGCCAGCAGCGCCTCGTGGAGCGGGAGAACAGATACGCAGTATTTT.

V and J are TRBV20-1 and TRBJ1-1; the D gene is possibly TRBD1 (6 bases). There are 14 residues in the CDR3. V lost 3 bases, J lost 1 base, and 12 bases lay in between. Germline V CDR1 and CDR2: DFQATT, SNEGSKA (reference sequence). The CDR3 DNA is TGCAGTGCTAGGGGACACCTAACGAACACTGAAGCTTTCTTT. It yields the protein CSARGHLTNTEAFF.

The gene calls are TRBV28 and TRBJ2-6, with D maybe TRBD2 (6 bases). Germline CDR1 MDHEN, CDR2 SYDVKM. This CDR3 is built from 12 residues. V dropped 2 bases and J dropped 10 bases, with 6 bases sitting between them. CDR3 nucleotide sequence: TGTGCCAGCAGTTTAGGGGGGAACGTCCTGACTTTC. Translation gives CASSLGGNVLTF.

V is TRBV7-2 and J is TRBJ1-5; unclear D gene. CDR1 and CDR2 from the germline V gene are SGHTA and FQGNSA. Between the trimmed V and J ends, which lost 5 bases and 0 bases, there was a span of 17 bases. CDR3 length equals 17 residues. The CDR3 coding sequence is TGTGCCAGCAGCCCCCTAGGCGCCTCGTATAGCAATCAGCCCCAGCATTTT. This codes for CASSPLGASYSNQPQHF.

To note about this clonotype: A much larger clonotype is one base distant, so this may be a read error. The chain carries TRBV12-5 and TRBJ1-3; no firm D call. The CDR3 runs 14 residues. Germline CDR1 reads LGHNT; CDR2 reads FRNRAP. DNA of the CDR3: TGTGGTAGTGCCTTTGGTGGGGCTGGAAACACCATATATTTT. Its translation is CGSAFGGAGNTIYF.

The DNA for the CDR3 is TGTGCCAGCAGCTTAGCATACAAGACTAGCCCCTGGAACAATGAGCAGTTCTTC. Residues: CASSLAYKTSPWNNEQFF. The chain couples TRBV7-2 to TRBJ2-1; TRBD2 matches at 7 bases. J lost 5 bases, V lost 0 bases, and 13 bases had no gene match. CDR1 is SGHTA and CDR2 is FQGNSA in the germline V gene. The CDR3 extends over 18 amino acids.

The chain couples TRBV7-6 to TRBJ1-2; 7 positions agree with TRBD1. After removal of 5 bases from V and 5 bases from J, the junction contained 8 bases not matched to a gene. The CDR3 loop spans 14 amino acids. Per the germline V gene, CDR1 is SGHVS and CDR2 is FNYEAQ. The CDR3 nucleotides read TGTGCCAGCAGCCCACGACAGGGAGGGTATGGCTACACCTTC. Translation gives CASSPRQGGYGYTF. Full variable domain (remainder filled in from reference TRBV7-6 and TRBJ1-2): GAGVSQSPRYKVTKRGQDVALRCDPISGHVSLYWYRQALGQGPEFLTYFNYEAQQDKSGLPNDRFSAERPEGSISTLTIQRTEQRDSAMYRCASSPRQGGYGYTFGSGTRLTVV.

The chain recombines TRBV28 with TRBJ2-7; 7 bases are a match to TRBD1. This CDR3 region has 11 residues. With 10 bases clipped from V and 3 bases from J, the junction kept 3 bases outside the gene matches. CDR1 and CDR2 (germline): MDHEN, SYDVKM. The CDR3 here is CAIRQGYEQYF. CDR3 in DNA: TGTGCCATCCGACAGGGCTACGAGCAGTACTTC.

This clonotype was counted a few times. The chain uses TRBV13 and TRBJ1-1; D not certain. This CDR3 is 14 amino acids long. Trimming left V 0 bases short and J 1 base short, with 6 bases between. The V gene's germline CDR1 is PRHDT and CDR2 FYEKMQ (reference sequence). CDR3 in DNA: TGTGCCAGCAGCTTAGGACGGGGGAACACTGAAGCTTTCTTT. Its protein is CASSLGRGNTEAFF.

The CDR3 DNA reads as TGTGCCAGCAGTAAGGAGGCTAGCGCGCCCTACAATGAGCAGTTCTTC. Residues: CASSKEASAPYNEQFF. The gene calls are TRBV6-4 and TRBJ2-1, with D perhaps matching TRBD2 (6 bases). The CDR3 covers 16 residues. Germline-derived CDR1 and CDR2 are MRHNA and SNTAGT. V shed 5 bases and J shed 2 bases, with 16 bases lying between them.

The sample holds many counts of this clonotype. The chain has TRBV7-8 and TRBJ1-1, with D possibly matching TRBD1 (6 bases). There are 14 residues in the CDR3. Germline V gives CDR1 SGHVS, CDR2 FQNEAQ. V lost 4 bases to trimming and J lost 6 bases, with 15 bases between them. CDR3: CASSSRTALPEAFF. In DNA form, the CDR3 reads TGTGCCAGCAGCTCCCGGACAGCCCTTCCTGAAGCTTTCTTT.

The chain recombines TRBV19 with TRBJ2-6; the match to TRBD1 covers 11 bases. V dropped 5 bases and J dropped 0; count of bases not matched to a gene: 9. This CDR3 region has 19 residues. The germline CDR1 and CDR2 sequences are LNHDA and SQIVND (reference sequence). The CDR3 DNA reads as TGTGCCAGTAGTGCGGACAGGGGGCGATTGGGCTCTGGGGCCAACGTCCTGACTTTC. Translation: CASSADRGRLGSGANVLTF. Full variable domain (outside the CDR3, taken from reference TRBV19 and TRBJ2-6): DGGITQSPKYLFRKEGQNVTLSCEQNLNHDAMYWYRQDPGQGLRLIYYSQIVNDFQKGDIAEGYSVSREKKESFPLTVTSAQKNPTAFYLCASSADRGRLGSGANVLTFGAGSRLTVL.